The sequence of this T cell receptor (beta chain) was determined in a study of technical replicates of blood from several donors. Data came from immunoSEQ multiplex PCR; TCRdb stores just in-frame clones and leaves some out. The sample lists 55,000 to 75,000 clones, 91% occurring once. CDR3 size: 14 residues. From germline, CDR1 is ENHRY and CDR2 SYGVKD. V trimming: 3 bases; J trimming: 8 bases; junction bases outside the gene matches: 4. This clonotype originated in a human donor in good health. Some clones in this sample may be carry-over from other donors' samples. The chain joins TRBV10-3 to TRBJ1-4, with 9 bases lining up with TRBD1. Material for sequencing was PBMCs. The CDR3 nucleotides read TGTGCCATCAGTGAAACAGGGGGCCGAGAAAAACTGTTTTTT. This encodes CAISETGGREKLFF.